A single sample gave rise to the 32 T cell receptor beta chains below, sequenced in a study of cytomegalovirus exposure and HLA in healthy donors. The PCR made use of 60 Vbeta and 13 Jbeta primers. Here immunoSEQ multiplex PCR was the method, and the copy in TCRdb shows in-frame clones only, minus some. The sample includes about 160,000 clones, 75% to 80% of them seen just once. The material sequenced was PBMCs. These receptors were collected from a woman between 35 and 50 years old in good health and CMV-seronegative.

Points on this clone: An end of the junction differs from the germline gene, which may be a read error. The V gene is TRBV27, the J gene TRBJ2-3; D unresolved. This CDR3 spans 16 amino acids. Looked up from germline, CDR1 is MNHEY and CDR2 is SMNVEV (reference sequence). The CDR3 reads CASTMAPSYNTATQYF. In nucleotides, the CDR3 is TGTGCCAGCACTATGGCGCCGAGCTACAACACAGCTACGCAGTATTTT.

The chain links TRBV7-9 to TRBJ1-3, with a tentative D call TRBD1 (5 bases). The germline CDR1 and CDR2 sequences are SEHNR and FQNEAQ (reference sequence). This CDR3 has 16 residues. Trimming shortened V by 5 bases and J by 3 bases, and 17 bases separated the two germline ends. CDR3 protein: CASSPPGGSGGNTIYF. The CDR3, as DNA: TGTGCCAGCAGCCCCCCGGGGGGATCGGGTGGAAACACCATATATTTT.

The chain uses TRBV10-3 and TRBJ2-5; D may be TRBD1 (6 bases). This CDR3 is built from 13 residues. Germline-derived CDR1 and CDR2 are ENHRY and SYGVKD. The V and J ends lost 4 bases and 0 bases respectively, with 6 bases between them. CDR3 amino acids: CAISGDNQETQYF. The CDR3 bases are TGTGCCATCAGTGGGGACAACCAAGAGACCCAGTACTTC.

CDR3 coding DNA: TGTGCCAGCAGATCGGGACAGGAAATCTCTGGAAACACCATATATTTT. This gives the protein CASRSGQEISGNTIYF. This sequence joins TRBV5-4 and TRBJ1-3; 8 nucleotides match TRBD1. Per germline, CDR1 SGHNT and CDR2 YYREEE (reference sequence). J gave up 0 bases and V 5 bases, and 7 bases lay outside the gene matches. This CDR3 has 16 amino acids.

The gene calls are TRBV2 and TRBJ2-3, with TRBD2 identical over 10 bases. The V gene's germline CDR1 is SNHLY and CDR2 FYNNEI. The CDR3 totals 16 residues. Losses at the gene ends were 6 bases for V and 0 bases for J; bases not matched to a gene: 6. In DNA form, the CDR3 reads TGTGCCAGCAGACGGACTAGCGGAACTAGCACAGATACGCAGTATTTT. This translates into CASRRTSGTSTDTQYF. The variable domain in full, with the rest retrieved from reference TRBV2 and TRBJ2-3, is EPEVTQTPSHQVTQMGQEVILRCVPISNHLYFYWYRQILGQKVEFLVSFYNNEISEKSEIFDDQFSVERPDGSNFTLKIRSTKLEDSAMYFCASRRTSGTSTDTQYFGPGTRLTVL.

The rearrangement links TRBV6-1 to TRBJ2-1, with D possibly matching TRBD1 (6 bases). Germline loops: CDR1 MNHNS, CDR2 SASEGT. CDR3 length: 14 amino acids. V gave up 5 bases and J gave up 5 bases, with 13 bases separating them. The chain's CDR3 is CASSKATGHNEQFF. Written as DNA, the CDR3 is TGTGCCAGCAGTAAGGCGACAGGCCACAATGAGCAGTTCTTC.

This chain's CDR3 is CASSQGDSAYEQYF. In DNA form, the CDR3 reads TGTGCCAGCAGCCAAGGGGACAGTGCCTACGAGCAGTACTTC. The V and J genes are TRBV4-2 and TRBJ2-5; TRBD1 aligns across 7 bases. The J call may be mistaken, given a closer DNA end match to TRBJ2-7. Germline assignment: CDR1 LGHNA and CDR2 YNFKEQ. CDR3 size: 14 residues.

This clone has a handful of counts. The chain combines TRBV6-1 with TRBJ1-4, with 8 bases matching TRBD1. There are 14 residues in the CDR3. V was clipped by 2 bases and J by 11 bases; unmatched bases: 7. Per the germline V gene, CDR1 is MNHNS and CDR2 is SASEGT. The CDR3 protein is CASSELDREGKLFF. CDR3 nucleotide sequence: TGTGCCAGCAGTGAATTGGACAGGGAAGGGAAACTGTTTTTT.

This clone was observed a few times. The chain links TRBV5-5 to TRBJ1-6, with D possibly matching TRBD1 (5 bases). The CDR3 is made up of 14 amino acids. The germline V gene has CDR1 SGHKS and CDR2 YYEKEE (reference sequence). The V gene lost 4 bases and the J gene lost 13 bases, with 18 bases spanning the gap. CDR3 nucleotides: TGTGCCAGCAGCCGCGTCGGGGGGACCGTGCCCCTCCACTTT. Residues: CASSRVGGTVPLHF.

The chain links TRBV18 to TRBJ1-3, with TRBD1 as a possible D gene (5 bases). Trimming removed 6 bases at V and 0 bases at J, with 12 bases between. Germline CDR1 and CDR2: KGHSH and LQKENI. The CDR3 has 15 amino acids. The CDR3 DNA reads TGTGCCAGCTCGCCCCAGGGCCGCTCTGGAAACACCATATATTTT. Translated: CASSPQGRSGNTIYF.

The V gene is TRBV19, the J gene TRBJ1-2; 8 positions match TRBD1. The length of the CDR3 is 15 residues. Unmatched junction bases numbered 12, after V lost 7 bases and J lost 5 bases. Germline loops: CDR1 LNHDA, CDR2 SQIVND (reference sequence). As DNA, the CDR3 is TGTGCCAGTACCGCGGACAGGGAAAAGGCTTATGGCTACACCTTC. It specifies CASTADREKAYGYTF.

The chain employs TRBV4-1 and TRBJ2-2, with D maybe TRBD2 (5 bases). The germline CDR1 and CDR2 sequences are MGHRA and YSYEKL. The ends were cut back, 2 bases at V and 7 bases at J, with 11 bases in the middle. This CDR3 region has 14 residues. The CDR3 protein is CASSQRSRGGELFF. CDR3 bases: TGCGCCAGCAGCCAACGGTCCCGGGGCGGGGAGCTGTTTTTT.

This clone was seen a handful of times. The chain uses TRBV4-1 and TRBJ2-1; TRBD2 is a possible D gene (7 bases). V lost 3 bases to trimming and J lost 6 bases, with 12 bases between them. CDR3 size: 14 residues. Germline V gene data show CDR1 as MGHRA and CDR2 as YSYEKL. The CDR3 DNA sequence: TGCGCCAGCAGCCATCTCGGGGGGCCCAATGAGCAGTTCTTC. It yields the protein CASSHLGGPNEQFF.

The chain links TRBV4-1 to TRBJ1-1; D gene unclear. V was trimmed by 0 bases and J by 1 base, leaving 18 bases between them. CDR3 length: 18 residues. CDR1 and CDR2 from the germline V gene are MGHRA and YSYEKL. The CDR3 DNA follows: TGCGCCAGCAGCCAAGAAGCCCTAAGCCGAGCCACGAACACTGAAGCTTTCTTT. Translating gives CASSQEALSRATNTEAFF.

The chain employs TRBV7-9 and TRBJ2-1; a weak D match, TRBD2 (7 bases). Germline values: CDR1 SEHNR, CDR2 FQNEAQ (reference sequence). Trimming shortened V by 7 bases and J by 5 bases, and 15 bases separated the two germline ends. The CDR3 contains 14 residues. CDR3 bases: TGTGCCAGCACAATTGGGGGGGGCAACAATGAGCAGTTCTTC. Its protein product is CASTIGGGNNEQFF.

V usage is TRBV6-1 and J usage is TRBJ1-5; the match to TRBD1 covers 9 bases. This CDR3 has 13 residues. Germline V CDR1 and CDR2: MNHNS, SASEGT. V gave up 5 bases and J gave up 6 bases; unmatched junction bases: 2. CDR3: CASSTGGGQPQHF. The DNA of the CDR3 is TGTGCCAGCAGTACAGGGGGCGGTCAGCCCCAGCATTTT.

This clone is a singleton in its sample. The rearrangement links TRBV28 to TRBJ1-2; 7 bases agree with TRBD1. Germline V CDR1 and CDR2: MDHEN, SYDVKM. Trimming took 8 bases from V and 5 from J; bases not matched to a gene: 11. This CDR3 has 14 amino acids. CDR3 nucleotide sequence: TGTGCCAGCTTAGGCAGGGGGTTAGGGTATGGCTACACCTTC. Protein product: CASLGRGLGYGYTF.

The V and J genes are TRBV5-6 and TRBJ1-2; D not resolved. The V and J ends lost 3 bases and 2 bases respectively, with 17 bases between them. Per the germline V gene, CDR1 is SGHDT and CDR2 is YYEEEE. The CDR3 has 16 amino acids. CDR3 coding DNA: TGTGCCAGCAGCTCCTACCTTCTCGGGGTAAACTATGGCTACACCTTC. Its protein product is CASSSYLLGVNYGYTF.

The chain is built from TRBV7-9 and TRBJ1-1; 7 bases map to TRBD1. J gave up 7 bases and V 5 bases, and 13 bases lay outside the gene matches. This CDR3 region has 15 residues. CDR1 SEHNR and CDR2 FQNEAQ come from the germline V gene (reference sequence). CDR3 nucleotides: TGTGCCAGCAGCACATCGACAGGGATTATCGATGAAGCTTTCTTT. Protein sequence: CASSTSTGIIDEAFF.

V and J are TRBV11-2 and TRBJ1-6, with TRBD1 matching over 10 bases. Per the germline V gene, CDR1 is SGHAT and CDR2 is FQNNGV. The V segment lost 5 bases and the J segment 8 bases; nucleotides outside the gene matches: 3. The CDR3 sequence is 14 residues long. The CDR3 is CASSAGQGDSPLHF. The CDR3 DNA reads TGTGCCAGCAGCGCAGGACAGGGGGATTCACCCCTCCACTTT.

The table lists this clone with a count of one. The V and J genes are TRBV2 and TRBJ1-5, with 9 nucleotides matching TRBD1. The CDR3 loop spans 15 amino acids. From germline, CDR1 is SNHLY and CDR2 FYNNEI. Germline trimming cut 5 bases from V and 3 bases from J; bases unmatched to any gene: 5. DNA for the CDR3: TGTGCCAGCAGTTTAAACAGGGGGCTCAATCAGCCCCAGCATTTT. It codes for CASSLNRGLNQPQHF.

This chain connects TRBV5-1 to TRBJ2-1; 9 bases fit TRBD2. Germline assignment: CDR1 SGHRS and CDR2 YFSETQ. The J segment lost 4 bases and the V segment lost 2 bases, leaving 4 bases of the junction unmatched. CDR3 length: 15 amino acids. The DNA for the CDR3 is TGCGCCAGCAGCTTCGGGGCGGGGGGGTACAATGAGCAGTTCTTC. It codes for CASSFGAGGYNEQFF.

This clone was counted a single time. The chain joins TRBV6-5 to TRBJ2-7; D unresolved. The CDR3 totals 15 residues. The germline V and J ends were trimmed by 0 bases and 2 bases, with 11 bases remaining between them. The V gene's germline CDR1 is MNHEY and CDR2 SVGAGI. For the CDR3, the DNA is TGTGCCAGCAGTTACTCGAGCGCGCTGACCTACGAGCAGTACTTC. Translation: CASSYSSALTYEQYF.

V and J are TRBV28 and TRBJ1-2; TRBD1 agrees at 7 bases. V shed 5 bases, J shed 4 bases, and the junction held 13 bases outside the gene matches. Germline CDR1 reads MDHEN; CDR2 reads SYDVKM. This CDR3 spans 16 amino acids. The CDR3 spells CASSPYPGTAPYGYTF. CDR3 bases: TGTGCCAGCAGTCCGTACCCCGGGACAGCACCCTATGGCTACACCTTC.

This clone was observed a single time. This sequence joins TRBV4-1 and TRBJ2-1; 12 nucleotides line up with TRBD2. V lost 4 bases and J lost 0; bases outside the gene matches: 7. Looked up from germline, CDR1 is MGHRA and CDR2 is YSYEKL. The CDR3 loop spans 18 amino acids. This chain's CDR3 is CASSLRGLAGNSYNEQFF. The DNA of the CDR3 is TGCGCCAGCAGCCTCCGTGGACTAGCGGGAAACTCCTACAATGAGCAGTTCTTC.

The rearrangement links TRBV7-2 to TRBJ1-1; a possible D gene is TRBD1 (5 bases). The CDR3 length is 13 residues. V lost 6 bases to trimming and J lost 4 bases, with 12 bases between them. From germline, CDR1 is SGHTA and CDR2 FQGNSA. CDR3 sequence (DNA): TGTGCCAGCAGATTTACAGGTACCACTGAAGCTTTCTTT. This codes for CASRFTGTTEAFF.

This chain joins TRBV15 and TRBJ1-1, with D uncertain. The germline CDR1 and CDR2 sequences are LNHNV and YYDKDF (reference sequence). The V and J ends lost 0 bases and 0 bases respectively, with 14 bases between them. This CDR3 spans 17 amino acids. The CDR3 DNA follows: TGTGCCACCAGCAGAGATTACAGAGCCGCCATGAACACTGAAGCTTTCTTT. Amino acids: CATSRDYRAAMNTEAFF.

V usage is TRBV21-1 and J usage is TRBJ1-2. TRBV21-1 is reported as a pseudogene. The CDR3 spans 17 residues. CDR3 amino acids: CASSKKFGSDQTGGYTF. The CDR3 coding sequence is TGTGCCAGCAGCAAAAAATTCGGGTCTGACCAAACCGGTGGCTACACCTTC.

V gene TRBV6-5 combines with J gene TRBJ1-2, with 7 bases identical to TRBD1. CDR1 MNHEY and CDR2 SVGAGI come from the germline V gene. This CDR3 is 13 amino acids long. V shed 5 bases, J shed 9 bases, and the junction held 9 bases outside the gene matches. As DNA, the CDR3 is TGTGCCAGCAGTCAAAGAGCCAGGGGGAGCTACACCTTC. Amino acids: CASSQRARGSYTF.

J is TRBJ2-1 and V is TRBV10-2; tentatively, D is TRBD2 (6 bases). The germline V gene encodes CDR1 WSHSY and CDR2 SAAADI. Trimming pared 2 bases from V and 4 bases from J, leaving 15 bases between. The CDR3 is made up of 16 amino acids. The CDR3 coding sequence is TGCGCCAGCAGTGAGGTAGGCGGGGAGAGATACAATGAGCAGTTCTTC. Protein product: CASSEVGGERYNEQFF.

This clone occurred a few times. The DNA of the CDR3 is TGTGCCAGTAGTCCTCCTACGGGAGTAGCCGGCTACACCTTC. Amino acid sequence: CASSPPTGVAGYTF. The chain uses TRBV19 and TRBJ1-2; no reliable D call. The CDR3 has 14 amino acids. Germline V lookup: CDR1 LNHDA, CDR2 SQIVND (reference sequence). The germline V and J ends were trimmed by 5 bases and 8 bases, with 18 bases remaining between them.

This clone was counted only a few times. The chain links TRBV28 to TRBJ2-7; weak D call: TRBD2 (6 bases). V shed 3 bases and J shed 7 bases, with 16 bases lying between them. The CDR3 spans 14 residues. CDR1 and CDR2 (germline): MDHEN, SYDVKM. CDR3 sequence (DNA): TGTGCCAGCAGTTTGTGGGGACTCTATGGGGAGCAGTACTTC. This sequence encodes CASSLWGLYGEQYF.